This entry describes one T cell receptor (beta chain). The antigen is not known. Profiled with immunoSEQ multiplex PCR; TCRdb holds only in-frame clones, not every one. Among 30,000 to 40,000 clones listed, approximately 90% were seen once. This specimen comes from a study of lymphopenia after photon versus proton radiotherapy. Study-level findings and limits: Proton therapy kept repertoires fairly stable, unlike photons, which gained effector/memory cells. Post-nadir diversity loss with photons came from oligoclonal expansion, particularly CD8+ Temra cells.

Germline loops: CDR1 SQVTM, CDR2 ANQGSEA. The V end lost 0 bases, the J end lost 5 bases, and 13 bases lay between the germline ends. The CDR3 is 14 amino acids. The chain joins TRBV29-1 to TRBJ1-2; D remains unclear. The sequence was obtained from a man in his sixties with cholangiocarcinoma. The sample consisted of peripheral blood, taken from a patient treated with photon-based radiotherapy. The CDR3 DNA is TGCAGCGTTGAAGATGTAAGGGCTGGGTATGGCTACACCTTC. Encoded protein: CSVEDVRAGYGYTF.